Below, one TCR beta chain is given with its context. Its antigen is still unknown. Per-base quality was not reported, and no clone a single base away is much larger than it. Library generation was performed with PCR. Sequencing was performed on an Illumina HiSeq 2500. Molecular barcoding was employed in the preparation of TCR libraries, with unique molecular identifiers being used to normalize TCRbeta repertoire quantification. The public reads were reprocessed in TCRdb via fastp at Q25 and MiXCR, keeping in-frame beta chains. Identical CDR3 proteins give one entry, which carries the most common genes and DNA. The sample contains approximately 640,000 distinct CDR3 sequences, 16% of them found a single time. The ten most abundant clones make up about 1.1% of the sample. Inclusive of the bounding cysteine and phenylalanine, the CDR3 is 14 residues long. Only the CDR3 portion is preserved as DNA: 42 bases, with reading frame beginning at the first base. The germline V gene encodes CDR1 MNHEY and CDR2 SMNVEV (reference sequence). The trim is 3 bases for V and 5 bases for J, with a gap of 12 bases between the germline ends.

This specimen belongs to a study of T-cell reconstitution after alpha-beta-depleted transplantation in children (dated by TCRdb to about 2016). Concerning the study at large: T-cell immune reconstitution after TCRalphabeta/CD19-depleted allogeneic hematopoietic cell transplantation in children was quantitatively tracked in the study by means of TCR repertoire profiling.

The TCR was taken from a human donor who donated a stem cell graft to a child with acute myeloid leukemia. The sample in question was PBMCs from the stem cell graft donor, obtained from the stem cell graft. This sequence uses TRBV27 and TRBJ2-3; a confident D gene designation cannot be given. The sequence in DNA is TGTGCCAGCAGTTTTGCCGGTTCGGGAGATACGCAGTATTTT. This is translated as CASSFAGSGDTQYF.